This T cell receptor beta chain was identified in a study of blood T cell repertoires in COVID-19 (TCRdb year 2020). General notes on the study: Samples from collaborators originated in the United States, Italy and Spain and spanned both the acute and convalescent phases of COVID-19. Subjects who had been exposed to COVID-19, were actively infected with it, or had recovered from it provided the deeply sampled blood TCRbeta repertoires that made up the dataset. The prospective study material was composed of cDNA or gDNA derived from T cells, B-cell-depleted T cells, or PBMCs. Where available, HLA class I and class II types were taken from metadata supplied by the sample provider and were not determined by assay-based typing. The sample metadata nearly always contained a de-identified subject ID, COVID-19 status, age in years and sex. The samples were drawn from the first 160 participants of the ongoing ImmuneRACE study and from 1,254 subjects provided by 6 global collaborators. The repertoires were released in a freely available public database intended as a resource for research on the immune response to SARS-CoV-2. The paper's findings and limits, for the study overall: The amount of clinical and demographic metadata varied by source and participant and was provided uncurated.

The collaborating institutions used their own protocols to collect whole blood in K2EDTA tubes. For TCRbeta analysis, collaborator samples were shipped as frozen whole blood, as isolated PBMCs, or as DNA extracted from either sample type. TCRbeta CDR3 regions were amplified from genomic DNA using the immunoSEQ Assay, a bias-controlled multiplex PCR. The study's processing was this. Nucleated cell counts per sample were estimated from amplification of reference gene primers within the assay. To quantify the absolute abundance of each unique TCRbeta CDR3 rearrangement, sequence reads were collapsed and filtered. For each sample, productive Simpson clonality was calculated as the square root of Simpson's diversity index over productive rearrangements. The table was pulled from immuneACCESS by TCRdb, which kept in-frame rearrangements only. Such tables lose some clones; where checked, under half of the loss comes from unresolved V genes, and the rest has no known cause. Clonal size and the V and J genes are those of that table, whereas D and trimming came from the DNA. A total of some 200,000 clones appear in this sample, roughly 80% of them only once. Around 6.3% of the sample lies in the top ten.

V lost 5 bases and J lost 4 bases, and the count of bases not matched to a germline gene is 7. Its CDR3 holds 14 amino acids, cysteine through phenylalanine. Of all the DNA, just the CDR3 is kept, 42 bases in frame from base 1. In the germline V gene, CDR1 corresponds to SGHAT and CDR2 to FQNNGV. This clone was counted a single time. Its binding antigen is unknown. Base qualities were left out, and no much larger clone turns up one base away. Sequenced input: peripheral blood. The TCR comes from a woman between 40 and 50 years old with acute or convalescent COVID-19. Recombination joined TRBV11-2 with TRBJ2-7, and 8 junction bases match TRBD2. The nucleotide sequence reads TGTGCCAGCAGCCCCTCGAGCGGGGGTTACGAGCAGTACTTC. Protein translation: CASSPSSGGYEQYF.